A selection of T cell receptor beta chains follows, all from one sample in a study of post-analysis software for immune sequencing data. One entry per CDR3 protein, called by TCRdb with MiXCR from the PCR reads. This repertoire shows about 160,000 distinct CDR3 sequences, under 40% found once; its top ten account for approximately 30%. The specimen was blood, collected after autologous hematopoietic stem cell transplantation. These receptors were taken from a girl aged 5-17 years with multiple sclerosis. Each CDR3 is given with its conserved first and last residue. A D gene is named only where the DNA matches it firmly. Not every row has a clone size; where given, it reads once, few, many or a size class.

j_gene,v_gene,abundance,d_gene,CDR3aa,CDR3nt
TRBJ2-2,TRBV10-3,NA,TRBD1,CAIRKRTGQETGELFF,TGTGCCATCAGGAAGAGGACGGGACAGGAGACCGGGGAGCTGTTTTTT
TRBJ2-5,TRBV6-2/TRBV6-3,once,NA,CASSPRSPETQYF,TGTGCCAGCAGTCCCCGGTCCCCAGAGACCCAGTACTTC
TRBJ1-6,TRBV20-1,NA,TRBD1,CSGYRGNYNSPLHF,TGCAGTGGCTACAGGGGGAACTATAATTCACCCCTCCACTTT
TRBJ2-3,TRBV7-8,NA,TRBD2,CASSPRLAGTPSSQYF,TGTGCCAGCAGCCCCCGACTAGCGGGAACGCCCAGTTCGCAGTATTTT
TRBJ2-7,TRBV7-9,NA,TRBD1,CASSFPGAGGQAYEQYF,TGTGCCAGCAGCTTCCCAGGGGCAGGGGGCCAAGCCTACGAGCAGTACTTC
TRBJ2-1,TRBV7-3,NA,NA,CASSLRGGLANPYNEQFF,TGTGCCAGCAGCTTAAGAGGGGGTCTAGCGAATCCCTACAATGAGCAGTTCTTC
TRBJ1-1,TRBV12-3/TRBV12-4,few,NA,CASSLRNTEAFF,TGTGCCAGCAGTTTAAGGAACACTGAAGCTTTCTTT
TRBJ2-1,TRBV9,few,TRBD2,CASSVDPLAGVMNEQFF,TGTGCCAGCAGCGTAGACCCTCTAGCGGGAGTGATGAATGAGCAGTTCTTC
TRBJ2-4,TRBV24-1,NA,NA,CATSDSRTSAKNIQYF,TGTGCCACCAGTGATTCTAGGACATCAGCCAAAAACATTCAGTACTTC
TRBJ2-7,TRBV29-1,few,NA,CSVRDLGNEQYF,TGCAGCGTCAGGGACTTGGGCAACGAGCAGTACTTC
TRBJ2-3,TRBV7-3,NA,NA,CASSLIGDNTDTQYF,TGTGCCAGCAGCTTAATAGGAGACAACACAGATACGCAGTATTTT
TRBJ2-7,TRBV20-1,NA,TRBD2,CSAREGGSFYEQYF,TGCAGTGCTAGAGAGGGCGGGAGTTTCTACGAGCAGTACTTC
TRBJ2-3,TRBV4-3,NA,TRBD2,CASSQERYGFTAVGGLAGYTQYF,TGCGCCAGCAGCCAAGAACGATACGGGTTTACGGCCGTTGGGGGACTAGCGGGATATACGCAGTATTTT
TRBJ1-1,TRBV12-3/TRBV12-4,once,NA,CASSPPTGANTEAFF,TGTGCCAGCAGTCCCCCGACAGGAGCGAACACTGAAGCTTTCTTT
TRBJ2-4,TRBV4-1,many,TRBD2,CASSQDGLAGGLDIQYF,TGCGCCAGCAGCCAAGACGGACTAGCGGGAGGATTAGATATTCAGTACTTC
TRBJ2-1,TRBV11-2,NA,NA,CASSLGWTAYNEQFF,TGTGCCAGCAGCTTAGGCTGGACGGCCTACAATGAGCAGTTCTTC
TRBJ1-2,TRBV6-5,NA,NA,CASSYGGGNGYTF,TGTGCCAGCAGTTACGGGGGGGGCAATGGCTACACCTTC
TRBJ2-2,TRBV5-6,NA,TRBD2,CASSLRTSGINTGELFF,TGTGCCAGCAGCCTCAGAACTAGCGGGATTAACACCGGGGAGCTGTTTTTT
TRBJ2-7,TRBV9,once,NA,CASSWRGNDETNEQYF,TGTGCCAGCAGTTGGAGGGGTAACGATGAGACCAATGAGCAGTACTTC
TRBJ2-4,TRBV5-1,NA,NA,CASSYEGNIQYF,TGCGCCAGCAGTTACGAGGGAAACATTCAGTACTTC
TRBJ1-5,TRBV4-1,NA,NA,CASSQGAENQPQHF,TGCGCCAGCAGCCAAGGGGCAGAGAATCAGCCCCAGCATTTT
TRBJ2-5,TRBV20-1,few,NA,CSASIPIPETQYF,TGCAGTGCTAGCATACCCATCCCGGAGACCCAGTACTTC
TRBJ2-1,TRBV24-1,NA,NA,CATSEGLVGNEQFF,TGTGCCACCAGTGAGGGGCTAGTGGGGAATGAGCAGTTCTTC
TRBJ2-1,TRBV29-1,few,TRBD2,CSVDRTSGNNEQFF,TGCAGCGTTGATCGGACTAGCGGTAACAATGAGCAGTTCTTC
TRBJ2-3,TRBV7-3,few,NA,CASSLKGADTQYF,TGTGCCAGCAGCTTAAAGGGAGCAGATACGCAGTATTTT
TRBJ2-1,TRBV6-9,few,TRBD2,CASSSSSGSSYNEQFF,TGTGCCAGCAGCTCCTCCAGCGGGAGCTCCTACAATGAGCAGTTCTTC
TRBJ1-2,TRBV20-1,few,NA,CSGTDLYGYTF,TGCAGTGGTACGGACCTCTATGGCTACACCTTC
TRBJ1-2,TRBV29-1,few,TRBD1,CSVKQGYGYTF,TGCAGCGTTAAACAGGGGTATGGCTACACCTTC
TRBJ2-5,TRBV5-6,NA,TRBD2,CASSFGGVQETQYF,TGTGCCAGCAGCTTCGGGGGGGTCCAAGAGACCCAGTACTTC